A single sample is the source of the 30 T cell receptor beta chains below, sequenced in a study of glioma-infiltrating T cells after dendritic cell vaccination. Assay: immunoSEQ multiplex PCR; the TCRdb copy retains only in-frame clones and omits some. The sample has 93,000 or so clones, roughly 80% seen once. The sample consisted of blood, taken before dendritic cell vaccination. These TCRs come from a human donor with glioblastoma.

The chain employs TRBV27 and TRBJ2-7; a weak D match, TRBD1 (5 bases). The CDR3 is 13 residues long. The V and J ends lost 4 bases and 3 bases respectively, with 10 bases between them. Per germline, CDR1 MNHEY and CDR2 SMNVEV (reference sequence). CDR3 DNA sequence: TGTGCCAGCAGTTCCAGGGCTTTCTACGAGCAGTACTTC. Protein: CASSSRAFYEQYF.

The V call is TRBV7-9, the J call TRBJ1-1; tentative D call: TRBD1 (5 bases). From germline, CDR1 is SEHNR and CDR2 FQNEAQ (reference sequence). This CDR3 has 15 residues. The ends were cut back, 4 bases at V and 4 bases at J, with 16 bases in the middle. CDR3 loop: CASSSLGGRGTEAFF. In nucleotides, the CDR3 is TGTGCCAGCAGCTCCCTGGGAGGTAGGGGCACTGAAGCTTTCTTT.

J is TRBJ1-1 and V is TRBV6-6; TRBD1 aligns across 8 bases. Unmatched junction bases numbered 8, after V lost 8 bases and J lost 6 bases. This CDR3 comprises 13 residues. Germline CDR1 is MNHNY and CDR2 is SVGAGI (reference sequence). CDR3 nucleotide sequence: TGTGCCAGCGGTGGCAGGGGGCGTTCTGAAGCTTTCTTT. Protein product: CASGGRGRSEAFF.

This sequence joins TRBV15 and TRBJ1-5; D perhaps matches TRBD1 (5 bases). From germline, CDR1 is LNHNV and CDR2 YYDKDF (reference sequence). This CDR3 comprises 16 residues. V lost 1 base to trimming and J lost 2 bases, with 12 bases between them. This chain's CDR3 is CATSRGRGYGNQPQHF. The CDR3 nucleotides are TGTGCCACCAGCAGAGGGCGGGGGTACGGCAATCAGCCCCAGCATTTT.

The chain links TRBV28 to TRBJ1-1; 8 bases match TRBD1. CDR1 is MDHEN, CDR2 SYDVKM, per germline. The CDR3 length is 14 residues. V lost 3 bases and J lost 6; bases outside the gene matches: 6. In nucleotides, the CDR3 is TGTGCCAGCAGTTTTAACAGGGGGTTCGCTGAAGCTTTCTTT. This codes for CASSFNRGFAEAFF.

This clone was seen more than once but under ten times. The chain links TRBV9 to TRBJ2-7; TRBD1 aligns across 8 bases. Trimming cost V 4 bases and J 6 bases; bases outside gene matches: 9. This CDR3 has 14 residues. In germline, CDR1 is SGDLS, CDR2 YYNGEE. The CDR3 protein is CASSRRQGNSEQYF. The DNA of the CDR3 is TGTGCCAGCAGCAGACGACAGGGGAACAGCGAGCAGTACTTC.

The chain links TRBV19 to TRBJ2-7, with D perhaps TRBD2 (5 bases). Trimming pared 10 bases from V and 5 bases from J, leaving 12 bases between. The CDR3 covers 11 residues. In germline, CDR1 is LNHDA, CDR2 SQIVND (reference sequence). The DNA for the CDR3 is TGTGCCAACATCGAGGGCCACGAGCAGTACTTC. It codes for CANIEGHEQYF.

CDR3 amino acids: CASSFRDNQETQYF. The DNA of the CDR3 is TGCGCCAGCAGCTTCCGGGACAACCAAGAGACCCAGTACTTC. The genes are TRBV5-1 and TRBJ2-5; possible D gene TRBD1, 6 bases. Germline assignment: CDR1 SGHRS and CDR2 YFSETQ. CDR3 length equals 14 residues. Trimming stripped 2 bases from V and 0 bases from J, with 8 bases between.

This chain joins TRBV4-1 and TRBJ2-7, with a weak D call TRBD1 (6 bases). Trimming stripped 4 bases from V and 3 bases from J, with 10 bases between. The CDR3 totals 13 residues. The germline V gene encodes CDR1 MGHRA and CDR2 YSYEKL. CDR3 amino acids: CASSPPGDYEQYF. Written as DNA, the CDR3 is TGCGCCAGCAGCCCCCCAGGGGACTACGAGCAGTACTTC.

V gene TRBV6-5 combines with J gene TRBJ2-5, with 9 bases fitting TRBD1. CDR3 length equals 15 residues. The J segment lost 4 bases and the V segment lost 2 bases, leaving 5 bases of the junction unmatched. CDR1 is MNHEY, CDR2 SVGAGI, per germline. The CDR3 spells CASSYDSGQGETQYF. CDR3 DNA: TGTGCCAGCAGTTACGATTCGGGACAGGGAGAGACCCAGTACTTC.

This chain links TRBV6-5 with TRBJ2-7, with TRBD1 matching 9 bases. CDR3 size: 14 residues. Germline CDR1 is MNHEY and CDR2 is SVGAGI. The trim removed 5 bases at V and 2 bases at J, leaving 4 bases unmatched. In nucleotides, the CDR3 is TGTGCCAGCAGTAGAGGACAGGGGCCCTACGAGCAGTACTTC. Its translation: CASSRGQGPYEQYF.

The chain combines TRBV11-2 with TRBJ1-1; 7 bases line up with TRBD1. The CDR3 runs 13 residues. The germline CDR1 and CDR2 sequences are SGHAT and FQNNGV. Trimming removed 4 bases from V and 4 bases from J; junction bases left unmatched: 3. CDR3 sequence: CASSSGQVTEAFF. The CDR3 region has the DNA TGTGCCAGCAGCTCCGGACAGGTCACTGAAGCTTTCTTT.

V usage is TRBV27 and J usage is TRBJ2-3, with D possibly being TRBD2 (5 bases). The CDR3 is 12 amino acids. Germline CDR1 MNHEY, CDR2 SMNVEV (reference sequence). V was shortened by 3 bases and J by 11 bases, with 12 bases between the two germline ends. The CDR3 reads CASSFSGMRQYF. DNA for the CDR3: TGTGCCAGCAGTTTTTCGGGGATGAGGCAGTATTTT.

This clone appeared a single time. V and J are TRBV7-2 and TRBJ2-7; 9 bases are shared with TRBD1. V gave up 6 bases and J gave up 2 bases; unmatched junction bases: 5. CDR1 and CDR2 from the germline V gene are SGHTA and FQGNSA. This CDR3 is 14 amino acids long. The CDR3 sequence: CASSQRTGAYEQYF. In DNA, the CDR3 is TGTGCCAGCAGTCAACGGACAGGGGCCTACGAGCAGTACTTC.

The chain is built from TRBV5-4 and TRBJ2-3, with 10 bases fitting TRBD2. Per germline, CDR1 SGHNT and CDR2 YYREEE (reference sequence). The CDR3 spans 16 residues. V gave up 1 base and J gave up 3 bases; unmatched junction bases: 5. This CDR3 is CASSLLLAGETDTQYF. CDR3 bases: TGTGCCAGCAGCTTGCTGCTAGCGGGGGAAACAGATACGCAGTATTTT. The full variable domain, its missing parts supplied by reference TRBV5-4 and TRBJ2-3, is ETGVTQSPTHLIKTRGQQVTLRCSSQSGHNTVSWYQQALGQGPQFIFQYYREEENGRGNFPPRFSGLQFPNYSSELNVNALELDDSALYLCASSLLLAGETDTQYFGPGTRLTVL.

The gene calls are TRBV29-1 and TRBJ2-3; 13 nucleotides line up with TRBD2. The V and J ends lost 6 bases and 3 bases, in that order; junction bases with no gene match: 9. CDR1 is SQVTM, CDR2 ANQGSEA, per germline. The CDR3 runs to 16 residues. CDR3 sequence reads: CSVLLGTSGATDTQYF. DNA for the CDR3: TGCAGCGTCTTACTAGGGACTAGCGGGGCAACAGATACGCAGTATTTT.

CDR3 sequence: CASSLGQGARYEQYF. CDR3 bases: TGTGCCAGCAGCTTGGGTCAGGGGGCGCGGTACGAGCAGTACTTC. The chain recombines TRBV5-4 with TRBJ2-5; 8 nucleotides align to TRBD1. The better agreement between TRBJ2-7 and the DNA end casts doubt on the J call. The germline CDR1 and CDR2 sequences are SGHNT and YYREEE (reference sequence). The CDR3 extends over 15 amino acids.

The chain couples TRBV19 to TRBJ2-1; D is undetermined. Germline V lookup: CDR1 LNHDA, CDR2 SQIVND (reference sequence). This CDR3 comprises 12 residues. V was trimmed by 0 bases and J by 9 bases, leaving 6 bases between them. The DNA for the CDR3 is TGTGCCAGTAGTATAGATTGGAGTGAGCAGTTCTTC. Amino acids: CASSIDWSEQFF.

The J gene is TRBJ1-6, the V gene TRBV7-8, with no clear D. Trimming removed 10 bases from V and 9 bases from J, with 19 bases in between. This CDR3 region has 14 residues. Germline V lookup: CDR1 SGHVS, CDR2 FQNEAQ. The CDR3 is CATRVAFEGSPLHF. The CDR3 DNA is TGTGCCACCCGTGTGGCATTTGAGGGTTCACCCCTCCACTTT.

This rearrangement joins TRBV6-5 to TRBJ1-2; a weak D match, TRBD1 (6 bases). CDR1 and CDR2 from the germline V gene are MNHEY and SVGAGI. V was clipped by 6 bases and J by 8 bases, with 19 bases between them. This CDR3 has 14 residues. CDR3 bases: TGTGCCAGCAGCAGGGGACGGCAGAATTGGGGCTACACCTTC. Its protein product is CASSRGRQNWGYTF.

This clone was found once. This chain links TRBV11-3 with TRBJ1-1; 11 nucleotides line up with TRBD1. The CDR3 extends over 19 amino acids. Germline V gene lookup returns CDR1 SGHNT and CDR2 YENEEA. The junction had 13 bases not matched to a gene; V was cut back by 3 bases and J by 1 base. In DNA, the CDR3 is TGTGCCAGCAGCTTGTCGGACAGGGGGCCCCCAAATACGAACACTGAAGCTTTCTTT. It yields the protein CASSLSDRGPPNTNTEAFF.

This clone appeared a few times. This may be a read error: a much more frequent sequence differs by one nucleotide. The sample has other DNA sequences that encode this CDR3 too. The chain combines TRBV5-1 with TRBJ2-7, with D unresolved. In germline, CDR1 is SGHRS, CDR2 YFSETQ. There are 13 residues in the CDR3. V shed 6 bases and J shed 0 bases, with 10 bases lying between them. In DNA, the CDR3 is TGCGCCAGCACCCTCCCAGGCTCCTACGAGCAGTACTTC. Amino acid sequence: CASTLPGSYEQYF.

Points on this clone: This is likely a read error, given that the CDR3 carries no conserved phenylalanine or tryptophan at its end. As DNA, the CDR3 is TGTGCCAGTAGTATCCGGACAGGGGCTAATGAAAAACTGTTTCTT. It yields the protein CASSIRTGANEKLFL. The chain links TRBV19 to TRBJ1-4; TRBD1 matches at 9 bases. This CDR3 has 15 residues. J lost 3 bases, V lost 3 bases, and 2 bases had no gene match. From germline, CDR1 is LNHDA and CDR2 SQIVND (reference sequence).

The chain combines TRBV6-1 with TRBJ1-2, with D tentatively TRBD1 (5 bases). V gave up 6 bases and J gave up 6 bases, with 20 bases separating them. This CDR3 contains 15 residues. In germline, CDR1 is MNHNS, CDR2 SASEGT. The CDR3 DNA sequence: TGTGCCAGCAGCATGGGGGGGGGAAGGGTGGATGGCTACACCTTC. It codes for CASSMGGGRVDGYTF.

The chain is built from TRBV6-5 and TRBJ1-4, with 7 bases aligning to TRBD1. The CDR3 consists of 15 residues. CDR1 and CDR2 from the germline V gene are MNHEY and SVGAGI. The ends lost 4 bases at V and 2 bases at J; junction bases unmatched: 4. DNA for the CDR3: TGTGCCAGCAGTTCCGAGGGGGCCACTAATGAAAAACTGTTTTTT. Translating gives CASSSEGATNEKLFF.

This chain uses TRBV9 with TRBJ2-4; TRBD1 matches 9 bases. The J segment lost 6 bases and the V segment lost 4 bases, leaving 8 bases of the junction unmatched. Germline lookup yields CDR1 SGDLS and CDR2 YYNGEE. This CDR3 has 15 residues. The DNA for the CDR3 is TGTGCCAGCAGCTCGGGGACAGGGCTCGCAAACATTCAGTACTTC. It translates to CASSSGTGLANIQYF. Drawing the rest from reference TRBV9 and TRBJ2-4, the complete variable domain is DSGVTQTPKHLITATGQRVTLRCSPRSGDLSVYWYQQSLDQGLQFLIQYYNGEERAKGNILERFSAQQFPDLHSELNLSSLELGDSALYFCASSSGTGLANIQYFGAGTRLSVL.

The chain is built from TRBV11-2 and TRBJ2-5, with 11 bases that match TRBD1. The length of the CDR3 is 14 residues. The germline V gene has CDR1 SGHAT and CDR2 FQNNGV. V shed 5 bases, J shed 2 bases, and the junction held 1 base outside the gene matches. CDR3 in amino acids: CASSRDRGQETQYF. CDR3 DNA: TGTGCCAGCAGCCGGGACAGGGGGCAAGAGACCCAGTACTTC.

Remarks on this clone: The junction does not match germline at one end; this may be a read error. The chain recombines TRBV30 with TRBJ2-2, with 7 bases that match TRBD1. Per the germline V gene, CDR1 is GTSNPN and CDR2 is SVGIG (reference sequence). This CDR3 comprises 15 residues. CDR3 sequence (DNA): TGTGCCTGGACGGTCGAGACAGGGAACTCCGGGGAGCTGTTTTTT. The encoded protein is CAWTVETGNSGELFF.

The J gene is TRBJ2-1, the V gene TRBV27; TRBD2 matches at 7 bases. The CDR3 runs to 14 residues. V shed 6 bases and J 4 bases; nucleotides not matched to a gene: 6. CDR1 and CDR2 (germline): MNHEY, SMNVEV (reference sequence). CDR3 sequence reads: CASRRGDYYNEQFF. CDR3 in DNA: TGTGCCAGCAGACGGGGGGACTATTACAATGAGCAGTTCTTC.

The CDR3 sequence is CASTQGWNTEAFF. DNA for the CDR3: TGTGCCAGCACTCAGGGTTGGAACACTGAAGCTTTCTTT. The rearrangement links TRBV7-9 to TRBJ1-1; possible D gene TRBD1, 5 bases. The germline V gene has CDR1 SEHNR and CDR2 FQNEAQ (reference sequence). The CDR3 is 13 amino acids. V was pared by 7 bases and J by 1 base, with 10 bases between.